These T cell receptor beta chains were read from a single sample in a study of identifying expanded T cells in peripheral blood. Sequenced by immunoSEQ multiplex PCR; TCRdb stores in-frame clones only, minus some. Of approximately 100,000 clones listed, around nine tenths were seen once; the top ten hold roughly 17%. Specimen: blood. The receptors here all came from a person aged 18 to 70 in good health. The CDR3 runs from the conserved cysteine through the conserved F or W. A D gene is named only where the DNA matches it firmly.

-,TRBV6-5,TRBJ1-6,CASRQGHNSPLHF
-,TRBV20-1,TRBJ1-1,CSVGAQTEAFF
-,TRBV6-6,TRBJ1-4,CASSPPGGQGEKLFF
TRBD1,TRBV5-1,TRBJ2-5,CASGRGDRVETQYF
TRBD1,TRBV19,TRBJ1-2,CASSRDRNNGYTF
-,TRBV5-4,TRBJ2-7,CASSSRAYEQYF
-,TRBV19,TRBJ1-2,CASSMNTGYGYTF
-,TRBV6-1,TRBJ2-7,CASSSVYTYEQYF
-,TRBV27,TRBJ1-4,CASSLSGGVNEKLFF
-,TRBV9,TRBJ2-1,CASSPTGPIYNEQFF
TRBD1,TRBV11-3,TRBJ1-1,CASSLAGGAEAFF
-,TRBV2,TRBJ2-7,CASKFGRGEQYF
TRBD1,TRBV7-2,TRBJ2-7,CASSLHRGAPYEQYF
TRBD1,TRBV5-8,TRBJ2-1,CASRGGTGGTEQFF
-,TRBV6-5,TRBJ1-1,CASSLRQVTEAFF
TRBD1,TRBV9,TRBJ1-1,CASSPTGMGGTEAFF
TRBD1,TRBV5-1,TRBJ1-1,CASSLQGAENTEAFF
TRBD1,TRBV19,TRBJ2-7,CASSIGGTVTYEQYF
TRBD1,TRBV19,TRBJ2-5,CASAFWTGGLETQYF
TRBD2,TRBV9,TRBJ2-2,CASSVGILAGGRRTGELFF
-,TRBV7-9,TRBJ1-5,CASSSSRVSNQPQHF
-,TRBV2,TRBJ1-2,CASSEDIANYGYTF
TRBD2,TRBV7-2,TRBJ2-5,CASSARTSGGRETQYF
-,TRBV27,TRBJ2-7,CASSLEFQHLDEQYF
TRBD1,TRBV5-6,TRBJ2-2,CASRAGTGLTGELFF
-,TRBV27,TRBJ2-7,CASTKGGGGLLYEQYF
-,TRBV30,TRBJ1-4,CACGRGSRTNEKLFF
-,TRBV9,TRBJ1-3,CASSLYVSGNTIYF
TRBD1,TRBV18,TRBJ2-4,CASSPPTGEDIQYF
TRBD1,TRBV7-9,TRBJ1-2,CASSPLQGEYGYTF
-,TRBV6-1,TRBJ2-5,CASTLGPRQETQYF
TRBD1,TRBV5-8,TRBJ2-3,CASGTEDTDTQYF
-,TRBV18,TRBJ2-3,CASSPKIREHTDTQYF
-,TRBV11-2,TRBJ2-5,CASSLDKQQGGQETQYF
-,TRBV9,TRBJ2-5,CASSPGQGLQETQYF
-,TRBV7-2,TRBJ1-6,CASSLRAGESPLHF
-,TRBV19,TRBJ1-1,CASHRLGGDTEAFF
TRBD1,TRBV4-3,TRBJ2-7,CASSQDRDRTYEQYF
TRBD2,TRBV29-1,TRBJ2-4,CSVLLIRTRWSGNIQYF
-,TRBV7-2,TRBJ2-3,CASSLRGSSTDTQYF
TRBD2,TRBV19,TRBJ2-1,CASSLGLAGGRRWSDEQFF
TRBD1,TRBV4-1,TRBJ1-5,CASSQRQTGGPSNQPQHF
-,TRBV5-8,TRBJ1-1,CASSPGRHPMNTEAFF
-,TRBV5-4,TRBJ2-7,CASSLGQYDYEQYF
-,TRBV15,TRBJ2-7,CATSRDHNYEQYF